The TCR beta chain under discussion was sequenced for a study of cytomegalovirus exposure and HLA in healthy donors. On the study more broadly: Earlier results showed roughly 120 million unique TCR beta sequences derived from around 170 million T cells. General study results and limits: Serostatus for CMV was the only available immune exposure information. In a later analysis, HLA-C alleles had the fewest associated TCRs, DRB1 alleles the most. TRBV6-2, TRBV6-3 and some other V segments were excluded as indistinguishable.

The CDR3 runs to 14 residues. Germline V gene data show CDR1 as SEHNR and CDR2 as FQNEAQ (reference sequence). With 4 bases removed from V and 6 bases from J, the gap between germline ends came to 15 bases. With 60 Vbeta and 13 Jbeta primers, the PCR was carried out. The data were produced by immunoSEQ multiplex PCR, yet TCRdb's version contains in-frame clones alone and is incomplete. The sample yields over 100,000 clones, less than 80% seen once. In this sample, this clone turned up a few times. The target antigen is unknown. The chain employs TRBV7-9 and TRBJ1-1, with TRBD1 as a possible D gene (5 bases). The receptor was derived from a woman in her forties or fifties in good health and CMV-seropositive. Sequencing was performed on PBMCs. CDR3 protein: CASSSGNRSPEAFF. The CDR3 DNA follows: TGTGCCAGCAGCTCAGGAAACAGGAGCCCTGAAGCTTTCTTT.